The present entry profiles one TCR beta chain with its context. This entry belongs to a study of T cell changes during pregnancy in multiple sclerosis. Assay: immunoSEQ multiplex PCR; the TCRdb copy retains only in-frame clones and omits some. The data hold 35,000 to 40,000 clones, with less than 95% observed a single time. This specimen consisted of CD4+ T cells from peripheral blood mononuclear cells, obtained in the second trimester of pregnancy. This TCR was recovered from a female donor with multiple sclerosis, enrolled in a pregnancy study.

CDR3 sequence (DNA): TGTGCCAGTAGGGGTCCCGGGACAAGGCCTGAAGCTTTCTTT. This gives the protein CASRGPGTRPEAFF. The rearrangement joins TRBV19 to TRBJ1-1; a possible D gene is TRBD1 (6 bases). The V gene lost 6 bases and the J gene lost 6 bases, with 17 bases spanning the gap. This CDR3 is 14 amino acids long. Germline lookup yields CDR1 LNHDA and CDR2 SQIVND (reference sequence).